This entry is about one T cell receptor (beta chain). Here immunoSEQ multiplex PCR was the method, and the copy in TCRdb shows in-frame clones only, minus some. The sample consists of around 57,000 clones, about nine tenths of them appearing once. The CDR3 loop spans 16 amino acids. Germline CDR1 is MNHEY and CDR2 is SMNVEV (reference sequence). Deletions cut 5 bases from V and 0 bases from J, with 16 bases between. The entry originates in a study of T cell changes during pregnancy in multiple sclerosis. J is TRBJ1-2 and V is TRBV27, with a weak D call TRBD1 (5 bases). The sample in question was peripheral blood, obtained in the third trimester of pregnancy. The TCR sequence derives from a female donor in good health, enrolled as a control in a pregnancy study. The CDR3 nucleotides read TGTGCCAGCAGTCCGCGGGGACCGTCGGCTAACTATGGCTACACCTTC. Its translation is CASSPRGPSANYGYTF.